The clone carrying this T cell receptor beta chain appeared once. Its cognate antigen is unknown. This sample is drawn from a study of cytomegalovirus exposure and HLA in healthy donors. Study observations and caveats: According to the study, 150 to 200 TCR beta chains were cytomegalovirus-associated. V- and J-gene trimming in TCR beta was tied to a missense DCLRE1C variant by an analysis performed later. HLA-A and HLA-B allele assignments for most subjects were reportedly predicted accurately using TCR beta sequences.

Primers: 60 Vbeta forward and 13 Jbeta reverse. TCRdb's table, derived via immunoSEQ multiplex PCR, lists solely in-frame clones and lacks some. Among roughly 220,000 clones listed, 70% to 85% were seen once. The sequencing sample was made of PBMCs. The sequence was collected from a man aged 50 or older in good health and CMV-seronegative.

In DNA form, the CDR3 reads TGTGCCAGCAGAGGGACAGGGGGCTCCTACGAGCAGTACTTC. The encoded protein is CASRGTGGSYEQYF. This sequence joins TRBV6-1 and TRBJ2-7, with 11 bases identical to TRBD1. From germline, CDR1 is MNHNS and CDR2 SASEGT. CDR3 length: 14 amino acids. V shed 6 bases and J 0 bases; nucleotides not matched to a gene: 1.